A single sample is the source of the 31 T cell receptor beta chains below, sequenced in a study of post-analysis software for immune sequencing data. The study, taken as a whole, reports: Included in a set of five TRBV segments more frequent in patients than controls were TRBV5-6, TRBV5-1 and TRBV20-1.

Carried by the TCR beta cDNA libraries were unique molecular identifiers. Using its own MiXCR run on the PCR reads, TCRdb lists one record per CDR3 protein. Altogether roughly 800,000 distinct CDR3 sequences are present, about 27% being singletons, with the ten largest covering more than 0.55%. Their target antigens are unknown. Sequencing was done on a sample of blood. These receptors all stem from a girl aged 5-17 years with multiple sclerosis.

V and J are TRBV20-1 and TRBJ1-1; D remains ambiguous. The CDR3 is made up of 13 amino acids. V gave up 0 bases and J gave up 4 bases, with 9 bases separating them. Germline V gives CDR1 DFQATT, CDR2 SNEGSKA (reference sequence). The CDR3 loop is CSARDEGSTEAFF. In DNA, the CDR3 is TGCAGTGCTAGAGATGAAGGGAGCACTGAAGCTTTCTTT.

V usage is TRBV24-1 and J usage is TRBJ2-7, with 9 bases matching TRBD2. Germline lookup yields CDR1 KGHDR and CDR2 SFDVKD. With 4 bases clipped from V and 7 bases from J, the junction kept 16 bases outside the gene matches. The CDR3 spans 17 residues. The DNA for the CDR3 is TGTGCCACCAGTGAGAGTGATAGCGGGGGCCTCTACAATGAGCAGTACTTC. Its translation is CATSESDSGGLYNEQYF.

This CDR3 reads CASSFGFNTEAFF. DNA for the CDR3: TGTGCCAGCAGCTTTGGATTCAACACTGAAGCTTTCTTT. The chain links TRBV7-9 to TRBJ1-1; D call uncertain. The CDR3 totals 13 residues. V lost 3 bases to trimming and J lost 2 bases, with 7 bases between them. The germline V gene has CDR1 SEHNR and CDR2 FQNEAQ (reference sequence).

The CDR3 DNA is TGTGCCAGCAAGACTAGCGGAAATTCCTCCTACGAGCAGTACTTC. Protein sequence: CASKTSGNSSYEQYF. V and J are TRBV21-1 and TRBJ2-7; no DNA check was done on the table's D call, TRBD2. TRBV21-1 is annotated as a pseudogene. The CDR3 consists of 15 residues.

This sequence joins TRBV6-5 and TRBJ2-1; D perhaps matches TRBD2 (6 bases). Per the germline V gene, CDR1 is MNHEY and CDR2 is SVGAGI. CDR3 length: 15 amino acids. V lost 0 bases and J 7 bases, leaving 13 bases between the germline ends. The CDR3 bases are TGTGCCAGCAGTTACTCTAGCGGTCGGGGGAATGAGCAGTTCTTC. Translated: CASSYSSGRGNEQFF.

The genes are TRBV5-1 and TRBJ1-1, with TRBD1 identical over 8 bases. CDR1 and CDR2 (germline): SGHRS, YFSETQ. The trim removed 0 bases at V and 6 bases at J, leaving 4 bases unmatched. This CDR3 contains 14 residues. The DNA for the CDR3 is TGCGCCAGCAGCTTGGGGACAGGGTTTTCTGAAGCTTTCTTT. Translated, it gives CASSLGTGFSEAFF.

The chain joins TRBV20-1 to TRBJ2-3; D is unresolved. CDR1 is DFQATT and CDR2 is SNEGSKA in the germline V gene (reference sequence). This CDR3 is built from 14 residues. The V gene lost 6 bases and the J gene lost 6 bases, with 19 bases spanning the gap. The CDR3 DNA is TGCAGTGCGCCATCTCCCCCGGTCCAGGATACGCAGTATTTT. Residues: CSAPSPPVQDTQYF.

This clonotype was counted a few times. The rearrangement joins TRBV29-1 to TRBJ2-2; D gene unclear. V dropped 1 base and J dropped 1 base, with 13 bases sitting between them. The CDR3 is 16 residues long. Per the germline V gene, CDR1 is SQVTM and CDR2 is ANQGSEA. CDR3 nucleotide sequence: TGCAGCGTTGAAGGGCCTAACTTAATGAACACCGGGGAGCTGTTTTTT. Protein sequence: CSVEGPNLMNTGELFF.

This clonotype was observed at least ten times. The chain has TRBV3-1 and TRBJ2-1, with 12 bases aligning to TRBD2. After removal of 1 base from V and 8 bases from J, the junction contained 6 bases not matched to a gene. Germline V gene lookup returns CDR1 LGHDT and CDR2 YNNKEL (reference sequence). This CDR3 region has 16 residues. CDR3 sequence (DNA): TGTGCCAGCAGCCAAGTTCGACTAGCGGGAGCAGATGAGCAGTTCTTC. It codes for CASSQVRLAGADEQFF.

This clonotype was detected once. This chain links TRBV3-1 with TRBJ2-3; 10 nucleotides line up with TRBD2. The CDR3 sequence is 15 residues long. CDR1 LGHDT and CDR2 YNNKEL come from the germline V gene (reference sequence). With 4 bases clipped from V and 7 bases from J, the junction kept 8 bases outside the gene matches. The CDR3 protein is CASSPSSGGWNTQYF. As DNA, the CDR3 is TGTGCCAGCAGCCCCTCTAGCGGGGGATGGAATACGCAGTATTTT.

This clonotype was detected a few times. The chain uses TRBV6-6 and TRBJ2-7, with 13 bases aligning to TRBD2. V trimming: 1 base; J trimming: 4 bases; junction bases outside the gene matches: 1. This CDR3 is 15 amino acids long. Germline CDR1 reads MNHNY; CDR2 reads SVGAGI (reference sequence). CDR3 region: CASSYWTSGRYEQYF. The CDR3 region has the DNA TGTGCCAGCAGTTACTGGACTAGCGGGAGATACGAGCAGTACTTC.

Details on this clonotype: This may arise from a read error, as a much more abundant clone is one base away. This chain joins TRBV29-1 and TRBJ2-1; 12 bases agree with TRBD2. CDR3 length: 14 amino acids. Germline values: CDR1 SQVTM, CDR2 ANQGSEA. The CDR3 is CSIDGLAGHNEQFF. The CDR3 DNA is TGCAGCATTGATGGACTAGCGGGACACAATGAGCAGTTCTTC.

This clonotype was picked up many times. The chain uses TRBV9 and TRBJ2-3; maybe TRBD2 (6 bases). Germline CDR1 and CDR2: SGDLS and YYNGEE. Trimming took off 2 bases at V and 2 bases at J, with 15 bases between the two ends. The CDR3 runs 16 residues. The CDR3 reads CASSVFARDPTDTQYF. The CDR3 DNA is TGTGCCAGCAGCGTCTTTGCGCGGGACCCCACAGATACGCAGTATTTT.

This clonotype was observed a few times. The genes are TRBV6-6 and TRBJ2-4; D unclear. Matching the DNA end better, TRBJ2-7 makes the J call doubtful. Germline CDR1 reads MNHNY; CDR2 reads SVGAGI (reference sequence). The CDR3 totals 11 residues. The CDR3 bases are TGTGCCAGCAGTTGGTCGGACGAGCAGTACTTC. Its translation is CASSWSDEQYF.

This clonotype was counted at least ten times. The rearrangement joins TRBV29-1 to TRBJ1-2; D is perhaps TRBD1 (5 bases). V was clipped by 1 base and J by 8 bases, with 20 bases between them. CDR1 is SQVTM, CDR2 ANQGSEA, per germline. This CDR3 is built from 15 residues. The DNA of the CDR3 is TGCAGCGTTGAAGCTGTTAGGGGAAGTGGAGAGGGCTACACCTTC. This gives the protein CSVEAVRGSGEGYTF.

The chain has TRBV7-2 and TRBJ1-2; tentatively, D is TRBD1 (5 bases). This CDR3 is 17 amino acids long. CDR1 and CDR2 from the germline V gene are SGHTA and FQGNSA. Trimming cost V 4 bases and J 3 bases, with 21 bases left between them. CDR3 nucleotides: TGTGCCAGCAGCTCCCCGCCCGGGACGCCTAGAGACTATGGCTACACCTTC. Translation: CASSSPPGTPRDYGYTF.

CDR3 sequence: CSASGGWMEQYF. The DNA for the CDR3 is TGCAGTGCTAGCGGGGGATGGATGGAGCAGTACTTC. The V and J genes are TRBV20-1 and TRBJ2-7, with TRBD2 as a possible D gene (6 bases). In germline, CDR1 is DFQATT, CDR2 SNEGSKA (reference sequence). V gave up 3 bases and J gave up 7 bases, with 13 bases separating them. This CDR3 is built from 12 residues.

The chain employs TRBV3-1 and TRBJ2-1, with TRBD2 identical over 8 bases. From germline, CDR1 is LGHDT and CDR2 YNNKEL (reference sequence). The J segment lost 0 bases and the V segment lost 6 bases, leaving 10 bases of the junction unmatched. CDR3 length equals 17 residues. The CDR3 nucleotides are TGTGCCAGCAGACAACGGGGGGGGCCCTCCTCCTACAATGAGCAGTTCTTC. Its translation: CASRQRGGPSSYNEQFF.

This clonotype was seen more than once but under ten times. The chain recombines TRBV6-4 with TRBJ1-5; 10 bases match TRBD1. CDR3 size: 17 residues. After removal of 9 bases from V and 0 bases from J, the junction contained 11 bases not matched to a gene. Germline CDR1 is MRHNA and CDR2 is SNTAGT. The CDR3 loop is CARPGTGAYFSNQPQHF. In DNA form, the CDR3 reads TGTGCCAGACCCGGGACAGGGGCCTATTTTAGCAATCAGCCCCAGCATTTT.

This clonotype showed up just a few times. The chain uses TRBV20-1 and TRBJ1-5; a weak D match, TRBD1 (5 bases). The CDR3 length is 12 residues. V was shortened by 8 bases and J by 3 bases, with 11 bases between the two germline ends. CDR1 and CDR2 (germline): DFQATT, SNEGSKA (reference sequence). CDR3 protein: CSSKGDNQPQHF. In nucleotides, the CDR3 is TGCAGTTCAAAAGGGGACAATCAGCCCCAGCATTTT.

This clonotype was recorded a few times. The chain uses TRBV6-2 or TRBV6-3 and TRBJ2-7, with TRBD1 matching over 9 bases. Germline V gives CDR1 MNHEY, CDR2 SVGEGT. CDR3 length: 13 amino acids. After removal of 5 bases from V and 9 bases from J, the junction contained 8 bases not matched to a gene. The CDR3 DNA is TGTGCCAGCAGTCAGGGACAGGGAAGACGGCAGTACTTC. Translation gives CASSQGQGRRQYF.

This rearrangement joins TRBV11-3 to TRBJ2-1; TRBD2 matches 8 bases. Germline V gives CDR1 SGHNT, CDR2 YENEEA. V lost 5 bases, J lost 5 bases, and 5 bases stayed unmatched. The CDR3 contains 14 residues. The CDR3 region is CASSAGLAHNEQFF. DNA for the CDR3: TGTGCCAGCAGCGCCGGACTAGCCCACAATGAGCAGTTCTTC.

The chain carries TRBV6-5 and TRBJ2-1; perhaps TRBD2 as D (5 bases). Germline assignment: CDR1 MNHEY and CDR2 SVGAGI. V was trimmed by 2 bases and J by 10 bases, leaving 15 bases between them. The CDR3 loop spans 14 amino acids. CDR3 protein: CASSYTQLGLEQFF. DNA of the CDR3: TGTGCCAGCAGTTACACCCAACTAGGGCTCGAGCAGTTCTTC.

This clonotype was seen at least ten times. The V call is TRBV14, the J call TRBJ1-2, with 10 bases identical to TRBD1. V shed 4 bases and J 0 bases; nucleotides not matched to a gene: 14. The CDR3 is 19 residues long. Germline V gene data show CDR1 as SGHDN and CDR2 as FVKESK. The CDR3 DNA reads TGTGCCAGCAGCCCGCCGCCCGGCAGGGACAGGGGCACTAACTATGGCTACACCTTC. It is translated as CASSPPPGRDRGTNYGYTF. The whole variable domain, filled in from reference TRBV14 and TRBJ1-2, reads EAGVTQFPSHSVIEKGQTVTLRCDPISGHDNLYWYRRVMGKEIKFLLHFVKESKQDESGMPNNRFLAERTGGTYSTLKVQPAELEDSGVYFCASSPPPGRDRGTNYGYTFGSGTRLTVV.

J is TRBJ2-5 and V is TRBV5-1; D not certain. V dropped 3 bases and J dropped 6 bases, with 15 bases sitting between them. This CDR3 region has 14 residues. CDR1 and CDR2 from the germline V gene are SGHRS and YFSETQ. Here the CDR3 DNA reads TGCGCCAGCAGCTCGGCAGGCAGTTTCAAGACCCAGTACTTC. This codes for CASSSAGSFKTQYF.

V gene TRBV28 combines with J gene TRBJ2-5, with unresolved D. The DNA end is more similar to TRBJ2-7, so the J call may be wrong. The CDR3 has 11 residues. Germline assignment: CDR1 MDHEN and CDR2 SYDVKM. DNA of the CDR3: TGTGCCAGCAGTTGGTGGGGCGAGCAGTACTTC. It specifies CASSWWGEQYF.

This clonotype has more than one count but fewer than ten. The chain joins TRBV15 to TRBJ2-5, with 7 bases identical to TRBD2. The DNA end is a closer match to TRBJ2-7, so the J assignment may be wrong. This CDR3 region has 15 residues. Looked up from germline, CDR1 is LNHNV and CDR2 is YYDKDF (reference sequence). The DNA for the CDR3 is TGTGCCACCAGCAGAGACCTAGAGCGGGAACACGAGCAGTACTTC. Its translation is CATSRDLEREHEQYF.

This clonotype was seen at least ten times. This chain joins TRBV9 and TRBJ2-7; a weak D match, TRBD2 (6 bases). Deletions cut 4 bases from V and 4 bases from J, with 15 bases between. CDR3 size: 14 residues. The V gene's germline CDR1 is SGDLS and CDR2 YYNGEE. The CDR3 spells CASSLTGDSYEQYF. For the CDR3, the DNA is TGTGCCAGCAGCCTCACGGGGGACTCGTACGAGCAGTACTTC.

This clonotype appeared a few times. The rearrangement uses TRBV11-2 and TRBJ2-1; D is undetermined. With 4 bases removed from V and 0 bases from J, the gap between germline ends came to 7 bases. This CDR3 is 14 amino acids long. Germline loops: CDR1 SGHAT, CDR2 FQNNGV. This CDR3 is CASSSHPSYNEQFF. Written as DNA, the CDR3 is TGTGCCAGCAGCTCCCATCCCTCCTACAATGAGCAGTTCTTC.

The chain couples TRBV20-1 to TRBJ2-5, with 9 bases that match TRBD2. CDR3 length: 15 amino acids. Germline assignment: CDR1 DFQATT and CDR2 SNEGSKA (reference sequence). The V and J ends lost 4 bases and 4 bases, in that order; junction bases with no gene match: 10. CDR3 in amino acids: CSATGTSSPIETQYF. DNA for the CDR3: TGCAGTGCTACGGGGACTAGCAGTCCTATAGAGACCCAGTACTTC.

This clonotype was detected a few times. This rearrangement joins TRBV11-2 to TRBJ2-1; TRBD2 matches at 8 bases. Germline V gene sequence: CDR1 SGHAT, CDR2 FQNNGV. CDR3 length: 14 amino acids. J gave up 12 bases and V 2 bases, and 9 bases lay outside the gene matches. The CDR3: CASSLYSGGVGQFF. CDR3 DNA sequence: TGTGCCAGCAGCTTATACAGCGGGGGCGTCGGGCAGTTCTTC.